This is a list of T cell receptor beta chains from one sample in a study of blood T cell repertoires in COVID-19. Generated by immunoSEQ multiplex PCR, the TCRdb table keeps only in-frame clones and is missing some. Of 100,000 or so clones detected, around 82% appear once; the ten largest clones hold under 13%. The sequenced material came from peripheral blood. The receptors stem from a man between 65 and 80 years old with active or convalescent COVID-19. Both conserved end residues are part of each CDR3. The D gene is left open where the match is weak. Clone size is shown for a subset of rows, as once, few, many or a class of expanded clone.

abundance	v_gene	j_gene	d_gene	CDR3nt	CDR3aa
.	TRBV27	TRBJ1-2	TRBD1	TGTGCCAGCAGTTTAGAGTTTTACTGGACAGGGGGTTTTTATGGCTACACCTTC	CASSLEFYWTGGFYGYTF
.	TRBV27	TRBJ2-1	.	TGTGCCAGCAGTTTAGTTTCCCCTTTGTACAATGAGCAGTTCTTC	CASSLVSPLYNEQFF
.	TRBV5-1	TRBJ1-1	.	TGCGCCAGCAGCATGATACAGATGAACACTGAAGCTTTCTTT	CASSMIQMNTEAFF
.	TRBV5-1	TRBJ2-7	.	TGCGCCAGCAGCTTGGCAGGCTCCACCTACGAGCAGTACTTC	CASSLAGSTYEQYF
.	TRBV6-1	TRBJ2-5	.	TGTGCCAGCAGTGAAGCGGGCAGGATTTGGGAGACCCAGTACTTC	CASSEAGRIWETQYF
.	TRBV2	TRBJ2-5	TRBD1	TGTGCCAGCAGTAAGGACAGGGAAGAGACCCAGTACTTC	CASSKDREETQYF
.	TRBV29-1	TRBJ1-2	TRBD1	TGCAGCGTACAGGGGATGGAGGGCTACACCTTC	CSVQGMEGYTF
.	TRBV9	TRBJ1-2	TRBD1	TGTGCCAGCAGCGAATCCGGGACAGGGGGCGATGGCTACACCTTC	CASSESGTGGDGYTF
.	TRBV6-5	TRBJ1-2	TRBD1	TGTGCCAGCCAGGGGGCTGTAAATGGCTACACCTTC	CASQGAVNGYTF
.	TRBV6-5	TRBJ2-3	.	TGTGCCAGCAGGGCCTTACGTTCAGATACGCAGTATTTT	CASRALRSDTQYF
.	TRBV7-2	TRBJ1-6	TRBD1	TGTGCCAGCAGCAAGGGACAGGGGCATCCACCCCTCCACTTT	CASSKGQGHPPLHF
.	TRBV6-2/TRBV6-3	TRBJ1-6	TRBD1	TGTGCCAGCAGTTACTCGACAGGGGGATCCTATAATTCACCCCTCCACTTT	CASSYSTGGSYNSPLHF
.	TRBV10-3	TRBJ2-5	.	TGTGCCATCAGTGAGTCGGGCAAGACCCAGTACTTC	CAISESGKTQYF
.	TRBV18	TRBJ2-6	TRBD1	TGTGCCAGCTCACAGGACAGGGGGACTAACGTCCTGACTTTC	CASSQDRGTNVLTF
.	TRBV11-3	TRBJ2-5	TRBD2	TGTGCCAGCAGGGGGGGGGAGACCCAGTACTTC	CASRGGETQYF
.	TRBV7-9	TRBJ1-2	TRBD1	TGTGCCAGCAGCCGGGACAGGGGAGACTATGGCTACACCTTC	CASSRDRGDYGYTF
few	TRBV4-1	TRBJ2-7	.	TGCGCCAGCAGCCAATGGGCGATCTCCTACGAGCAGTACTTC	CASSQWAISYEQYF
.	TRBV19	TRBJ2-7	TRBD2	TGTGCCAGTAGTCCAGGGACTAGCGGGGGCTACGAGCAGTACTTC	CASSPGTSGGYEQYF
.	TRBV7-8	TRBJ2-5	.	TGTGCCAGCAGCCCCCCCGGGATCCGTCTGGCCCAGTACTTC	CASSPPGIRLAQYF
.	TRBV7-3	TRBJ2-1	TRBD2	TGTGCCAGCAGCTTATCTACTAGCGGGGGGATAAATGAGCAGTTCTTC	CASSLSTSGGINEQFF
.	TRBV6-2/TRBV6-3	TRBJ2-3	.	TGTGCCAGCAGTTACACGCCCGACAGAGACCACACAGATACGCAGTATTTT	CASSYTPDRDHTDTQYF
.	TRBV7-9	TRBJ2-1	TRBD1	TGTGCCAGCAGCCGCGCAGGGGGCAACAATGAGCAGTTCTTC	CASSRAGGNNEQFF
few	TRBV6-1	TRBJ1-5	TRBD1	TGTGCCAGCAAGGGGGGACAGGGCGAACAGCCCCAGCATTTT	CASKGGQGEQPQHF
.	TRBV21-1	TRBJ1-1	.	TGTGCCAGCAGCAATTGTGGACACCCGAACACTGAAGCTTTCTTT	CASSNCGHPNTEAFF
.	TRBV5-1	TRBJ2-7	TRBD1	TGCGCCAGCAGCCCCGGGACAGGGAACGAGCAGTACTTC	CASSPGTGNEQYF
few	TRBV7-2	TRBJ2-7	TRBD1	TGTGCCAGCAGCCCGGGGACAGCTAGGGGCTACGAGCAGTACTTC	CASSPGTARGYEQYF